This passage covers 8 T cell receptor beta chains from one sample sequenced in a study of T cells in Graves' hyperthyroidism and ophthalmopathy. From RNA transcripts, TCR beta CDR3 regions were amplified. A first-round RT-PCR of the TCR CDR3 used the HTBI primer set. TCRdb ran MiXCR on the multiplex PCR reads and lists one entry per CDR3 protein. The table lists fewer than 700,000 distinct CDR3 sequences, about 16% of them singletons. Sample: blood. Source of these receptors: a woman aged 25-40 years with Graves' hyperthyroidism.

The table lists this clonotype with many counts. The V call is TRBV28, the J call TRBJ2-3; D is unresolved. Germline CDR1 reads MDHEN; CDR2 reads SYDVKM. This CDR3 spans 14 amino acids. V was shortened by 6 bases and J by 0 bases, with 10 bases between the two germline ends. The CDR3: CASRWSSSTDTQYF. CDR3 bases: TGTGCCAGCAGGTGGAGTTCTAGCACAGATACGCAGTATTTT.

This chain joins TRBV9 and TRBJ2-2, with D possibly matching TRBD2 (6 bases). The CDR3 has 16 residues. The V and J ends lost 0 bases and 3 bases respectively, with 12 bases between them. The germline gives CDR1 SGDLS, CDR2 YYNGEE. In DNA form, the CDR3 reads TGTGCCAGCAGCGTAGAGTCCGGGGACTACACCGGGGAGCTGTTTTTT. Translating gives CASSVESGDYTGELFF. Together with reference TRBV9 and TRBJ2-2, the CDR3 gives the full variable domain: DSGVTQTPKHLITATGQRVTLRCSPRSGDLSVYWYQQSLDQGLQFLIQYYNGEERAKGNILERFSAQQFPDLHSELNLSSLELGDSALYFCASSVESGDYTGELFFGEGSRLTVL.

This clonotype was counted ten times or more. V usage is TRBV30 and J usage is TRBJ1-1; no clear D gene. CDR1 is GTSNPN, CDR2 SVGIG, per germline (reference sequence). Trimming took 3 bases from V and 2 from J, leaving 10 bases between them. CDR3 length equals 13 residues. CDR3 protein: CAWSPRTNTEAFF. The CDR3 nucleotides are TGTGCCTGGAGCCCAAGAACAAACACTGAAGCTTTCTTT.

This clonotype has a handful of counts. The chain uses TRBV7-2 and TRBJ2-3, with no clear D. Trimming took off 2 bases at V and 4 bases at J, with 7 bases between the two ends. The CDR3 extends over 13 amino acids. Germline V gene sequence: CDR1 SGHTA, CDR2 FQGNSA. CDR3 coding DNA: TGTGCCAGCAGCTTAAAAATCGCAGATACGCAGTATTTT. It encodes CASSLKIADTQYF. Complete variable domain (other parts from reference TRBV7-2 and TRBJ2-3): GAGVSQSPSNKVTEKGKDVELRCDPISGHTALYWYRQSLGQGLEFLIYFQGNSAPDKSGLPSDRFSAERTGGSVSTLTIQRTQQEDSAVYLCASSLKIADTQYFGPGTRLTVL.

In this sample, this clonotype turned up many times. The V gene is TRBV20-1, the J gene TRBJ2-7; the D call may be TRBD1 or TRBD2 (5 bases each). The CDR3 sequence is 15 residues long. V lost 1 base and J 3 bases, leaving 16 bases between the germline ends. The germline CDR1 and CDR2 sequences are DFQATT and SNEGSKA (reference sequence). The CDR3 spells CSARGAGTNLYEQYF. For the CDR3, the DNA is TGCAGTGCTAGAGGGGCAGGGACGAACCTCTACGAGCAGTACTTC.

In its sample, this clonotype was seen once. A much larger clonotype is one base distant, so this may be a read error. The chain combines TRBV28 with TRBJ2-1; a possible D gene is TRBD2 (6 bases). The germline V gene has CDR1 MDHEN and CDR2 SYDVKM. The V and J ends lost 7 bases and 9 bases respectively, with 22 bases between them. The CDR3 totals 15 residues. This CDR3 is CASTIGGQDNSEQFF. CDR3 DNA: TGTGCCAGCACCATCGGAGGGCAGGACAACAGTGAGCAGTTCTTC.

The chain couples TRBV5-5 to TRBJ2-2, with unresolved D. CDR1 and CDR2 (germline): SGHKS, YYEKEE (reference sequence). V lost 3 bases and J 0 bases, leaving 15 bases between the germline ends. This CDR3 comprises 17 residues. DNA for the CDR3: TGTGCCAGCAGCTGGAGACGAGGACCAGCGAACACCGGGGAGCTGTTTTTT. Amino acid sequence: CASSWRRGPANTGELFF.

This rearrangement joins TRBV7-9 to TRBJ1-1, with 12 bases identical to TRBD1. The V and J ends lost 4 bases and 6 bases, in that order; junction bases with no gene match: 18. The germline CDR1 and CDR2 sequences are SEHNR and FQNEAQ (reference sequence). The CDR3 runs 19 residues. In nucleotides, the CDR3 is TGTGCCAGCAGCTCGTGGGGGGGGGGGACAGGGGGCGCGTGGGCTGAAGCTTTCTTT. It is translated as CASSSWGGGTGGAWAEAFF.